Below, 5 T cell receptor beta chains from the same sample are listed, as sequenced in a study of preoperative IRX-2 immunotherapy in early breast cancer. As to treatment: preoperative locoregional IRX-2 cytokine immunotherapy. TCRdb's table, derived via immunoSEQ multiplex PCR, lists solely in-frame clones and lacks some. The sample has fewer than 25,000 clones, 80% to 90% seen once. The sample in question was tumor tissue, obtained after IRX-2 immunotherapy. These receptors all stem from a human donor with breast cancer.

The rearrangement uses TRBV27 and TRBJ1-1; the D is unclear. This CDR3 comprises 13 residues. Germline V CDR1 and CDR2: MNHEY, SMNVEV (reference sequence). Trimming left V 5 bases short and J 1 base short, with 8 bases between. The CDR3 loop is CASSTWKNTEAFF. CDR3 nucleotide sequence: TGTGCCAGCAGTACCTGGAAGAACACTGAAGCTTTCTTT.

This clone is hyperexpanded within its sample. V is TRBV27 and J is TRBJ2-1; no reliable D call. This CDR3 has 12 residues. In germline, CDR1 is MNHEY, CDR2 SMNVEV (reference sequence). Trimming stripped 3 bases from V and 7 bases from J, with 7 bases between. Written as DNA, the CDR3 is TGTGCCAGCAGTTTTGGAGTTAATGAGCAGTTCTTC. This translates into CASSFGVNEQFF.

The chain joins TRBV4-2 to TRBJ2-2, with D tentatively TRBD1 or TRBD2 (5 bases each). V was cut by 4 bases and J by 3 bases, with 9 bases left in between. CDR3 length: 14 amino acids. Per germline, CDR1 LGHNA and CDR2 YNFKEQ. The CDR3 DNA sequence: TGTGCCAGCAGCCCCCCGGGACACACCGGGGAGCTGTTTTTT. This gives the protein CASSPPGHTGELFF.

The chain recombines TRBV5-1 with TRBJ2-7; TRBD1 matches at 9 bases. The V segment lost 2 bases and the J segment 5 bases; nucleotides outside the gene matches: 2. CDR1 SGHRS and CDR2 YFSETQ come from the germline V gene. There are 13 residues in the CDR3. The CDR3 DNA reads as TGCGCCAGCAGCTTAGGGGACAGGGACGAGCAGTACGTC. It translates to CASSLGDRDEQYV.

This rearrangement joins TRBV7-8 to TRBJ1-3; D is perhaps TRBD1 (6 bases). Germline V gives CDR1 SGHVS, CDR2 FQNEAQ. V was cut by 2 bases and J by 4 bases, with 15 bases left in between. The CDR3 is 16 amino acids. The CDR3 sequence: CASSLLTGIPGNTIYF. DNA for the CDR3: TGTGCCAGCAGCTTACTCACAGGGATTCCCGGAAACACCATATATTTT.